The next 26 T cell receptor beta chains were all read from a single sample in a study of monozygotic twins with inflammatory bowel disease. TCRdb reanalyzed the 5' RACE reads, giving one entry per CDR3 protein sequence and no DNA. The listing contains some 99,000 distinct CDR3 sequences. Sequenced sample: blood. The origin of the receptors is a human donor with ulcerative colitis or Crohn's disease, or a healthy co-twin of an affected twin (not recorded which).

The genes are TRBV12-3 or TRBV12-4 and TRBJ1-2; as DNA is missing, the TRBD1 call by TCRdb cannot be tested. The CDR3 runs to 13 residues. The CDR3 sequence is CASSFRDRGRYTF.

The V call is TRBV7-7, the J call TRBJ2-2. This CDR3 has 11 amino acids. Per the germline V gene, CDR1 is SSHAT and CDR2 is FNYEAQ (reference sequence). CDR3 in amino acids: CASSSYGELFF.

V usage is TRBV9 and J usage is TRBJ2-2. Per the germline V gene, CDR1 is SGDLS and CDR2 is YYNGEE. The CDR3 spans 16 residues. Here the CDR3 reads CASSRAIQTNTGELFF.

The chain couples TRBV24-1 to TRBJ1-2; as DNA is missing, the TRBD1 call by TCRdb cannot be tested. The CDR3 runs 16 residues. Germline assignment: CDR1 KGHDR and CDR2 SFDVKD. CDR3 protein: CATSDSDREANYGYTF.

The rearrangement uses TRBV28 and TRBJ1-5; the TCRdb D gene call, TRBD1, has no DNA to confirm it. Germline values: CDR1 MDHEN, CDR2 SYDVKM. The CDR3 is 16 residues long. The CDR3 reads CASSFFGTGGGQPQHF.

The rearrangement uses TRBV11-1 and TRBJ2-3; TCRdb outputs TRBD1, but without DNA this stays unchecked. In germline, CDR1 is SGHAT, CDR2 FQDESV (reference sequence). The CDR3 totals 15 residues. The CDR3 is CASSPRGQEGDTQYF.

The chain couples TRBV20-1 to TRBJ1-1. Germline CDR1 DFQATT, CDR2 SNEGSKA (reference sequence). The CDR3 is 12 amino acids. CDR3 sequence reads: CRGHKPNTEAFF.

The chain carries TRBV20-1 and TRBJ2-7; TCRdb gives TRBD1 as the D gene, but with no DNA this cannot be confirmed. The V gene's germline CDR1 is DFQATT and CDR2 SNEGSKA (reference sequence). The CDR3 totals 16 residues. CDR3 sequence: CSARADRTLMRYEQYF.

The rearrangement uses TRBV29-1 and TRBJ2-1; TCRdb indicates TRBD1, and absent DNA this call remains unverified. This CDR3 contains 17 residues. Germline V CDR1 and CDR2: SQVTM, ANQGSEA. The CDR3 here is CSVEGGEPPQPYNEQFF.

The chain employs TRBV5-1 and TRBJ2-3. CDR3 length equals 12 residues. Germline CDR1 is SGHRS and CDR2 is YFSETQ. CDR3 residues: CASSFSSDTQYF.

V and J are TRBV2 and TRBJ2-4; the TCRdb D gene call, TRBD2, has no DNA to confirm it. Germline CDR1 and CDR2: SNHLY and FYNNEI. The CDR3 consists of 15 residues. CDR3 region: CASRGTSGGENIQYF.

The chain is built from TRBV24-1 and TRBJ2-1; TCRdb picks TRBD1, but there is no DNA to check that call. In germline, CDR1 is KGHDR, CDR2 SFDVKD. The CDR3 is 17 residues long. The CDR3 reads CATSDPSGTGGQNEQFF.

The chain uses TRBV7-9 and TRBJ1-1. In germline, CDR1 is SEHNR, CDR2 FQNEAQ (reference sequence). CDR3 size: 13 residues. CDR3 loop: CASSLPLNTEAFF. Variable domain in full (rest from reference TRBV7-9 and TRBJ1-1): DTGVSQNPRHKITKRGQNVTFRCDPISEHNRLYWYRQTLGQGPEFLTYFQNEAQLEKSRLLSDRFSAERPKGSFSTLEIQRTEQGDSAMYLCASSLPLNTEAFFGQGTRLTVV.

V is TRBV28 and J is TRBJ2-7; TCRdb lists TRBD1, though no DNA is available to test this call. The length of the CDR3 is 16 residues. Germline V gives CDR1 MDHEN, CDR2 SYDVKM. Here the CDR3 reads CASSFPAGVGYYEQYF.

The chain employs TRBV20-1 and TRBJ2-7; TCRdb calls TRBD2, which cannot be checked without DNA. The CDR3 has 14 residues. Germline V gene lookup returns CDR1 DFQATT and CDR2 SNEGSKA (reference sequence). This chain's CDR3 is CSAFPRTSNGEQYF.

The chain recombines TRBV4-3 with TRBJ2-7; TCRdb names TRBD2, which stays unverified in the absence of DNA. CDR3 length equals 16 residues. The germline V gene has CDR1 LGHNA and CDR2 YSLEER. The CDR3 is CASSQDLTVLSYEQYF.

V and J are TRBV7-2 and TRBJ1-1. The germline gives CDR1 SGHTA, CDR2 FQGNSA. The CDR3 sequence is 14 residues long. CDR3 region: CASSFGTVNTEAFF.

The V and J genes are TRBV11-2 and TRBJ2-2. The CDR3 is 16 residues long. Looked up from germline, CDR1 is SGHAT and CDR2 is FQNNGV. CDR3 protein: CASSLGEWQNTGELFF.

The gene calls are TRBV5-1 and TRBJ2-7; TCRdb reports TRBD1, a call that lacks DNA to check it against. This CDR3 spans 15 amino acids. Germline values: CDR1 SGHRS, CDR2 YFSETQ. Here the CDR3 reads CASTTNPQGTYEQYF.

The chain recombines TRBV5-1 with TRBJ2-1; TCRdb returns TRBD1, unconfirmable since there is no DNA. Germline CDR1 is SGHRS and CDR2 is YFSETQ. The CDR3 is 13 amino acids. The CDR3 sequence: CASSLVPGNEQFF.

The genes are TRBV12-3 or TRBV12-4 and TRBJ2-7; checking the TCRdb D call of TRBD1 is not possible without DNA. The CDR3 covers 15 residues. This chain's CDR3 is CASSLGGGTGYEQYF.

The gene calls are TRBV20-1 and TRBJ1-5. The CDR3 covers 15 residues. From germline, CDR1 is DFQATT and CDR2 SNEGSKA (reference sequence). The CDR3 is CSAPFVSNFNQPQHF.

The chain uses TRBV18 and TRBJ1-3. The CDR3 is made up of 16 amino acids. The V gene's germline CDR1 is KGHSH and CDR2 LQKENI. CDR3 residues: CASSQEGRAAGNTIYF.

CDR3 region: CSVKGQAVWGNTIYF. The chain uses TRBV29-1 and TRBJ1-3; the D gene TCRdb calls, TRBD1, cannot be checked with no DNA. The germline gives CDR1 SQVTM, CDR2 ANQGSEA. This CDR3 comprises 15 residues.

The CDR3 loop reads CASSLVSGGSYEQYF. The chain joins TRBV7-8 to TRBJ2-7; TCRdb proposes TRBD2, but this gene call is untestable without DNA. Germline CDR1 SGHVS, CDR2 FQNEAQ. This CDR3 contains 15 residues.

CDR3 protein: CASSQAPWATRNTEAFF. This rearrangement joins TRBV3-1 to TRBJ1-1. Germline values: CDR1 LGHDT, CDR2 YNNKEL (reference sequence). The CDR3 runs to 17 residues.